This T cell receptor (beta chain) was observed in a study of PD-1 blockade in classical Hodgkin lymphoma. Study outcomes and limitations: Lower baseline TCR diversity was reported for newly diagnosed patients than for healthy donors. Complete responders entered with baseline diversity on par with newly diagnosed patients, the results showed. Patients starting nivolumab less than 1 year after ASCT had lower diversity and were excluded from later analyses.

Germline V CDR1 and CDR2: MGHRA, YSYEKL. With 1 base clipped from V and 7 bases from J, the junction kept 7 bases outside the gene matches. The CDR3 totals 16 residues. Method: immunoSEQ multiplex PCR; TCRdb's copy keeps in-frame clones and lacks some. Counted here are tens of thousands of clones, more than 60% occurring once; the ten biggest clones make up 13% to 15%. This clone showed up just a few times. Its antigen is as yet unknown. Relapse after autologous stem cell transplantation occurred in every patient, and brentuximab vedotin exposure varied. Under best response, outcomes were complete response, partial response or progressive disease.

The sample was peripheral blood mononuclear cells (PBMCs), taken before the second cycle of nivolumab. This chain joins TRBV4-1 and TRBJ1-6, with TRBD1 identical over 7 bases. This TCR was recovered from a human donor with classical Hodgkin lymphoma. The CDR3 sequence: CASSQGQGSLNSPLHF. DNA for the CDR3: TGCGCCAGCAGCCAAGGACAGGGCTCGTTGAATTCACCCCTCCACTTT.